These 26 T cell receptor beta chains originate from one sample sequenced in a study of blood T cell repertoires in COVID-19. The method was immunoSEQ multiplex PCR; TCRdb's version includes in-frame clones alone and lacks a portion of them. Of roughly 120,000 clones listed, almost 90% were seen once; the top ten hold around 4%. The specimen was peripheral blood. Receptors originate from a woman aged 55-70 years with COVID-19, enrolled during active disease.

V is TRBV6-2 or TRBV6-3 and J is TRBJ1-2; possible D gene TRBD1, 5 bases. V gave up 6 bases and J gave up 7 bases, with 24 bases separating them. The germline V gene encodes CDR1 MNHEY and CDR2 SVGEGT. The CDR3 has 16 residues. The CDR3 DNA sequence: TGTGCCAGCAGCCAAGGACACATGAATGGTGTCGGTGGCTACACCTTC. Its protein is CASSQGHMNGVGGYTF.

The chain uses TRBV7-2 and TRBJ1-5; TRBD1 might be the D (5 bases). Germline V gives CDR1 SGHTA, CDR2 FQGNSA. The CDR3 extends over 14 amino acids. Between the trimmed V and J ends, which lost 5 bases and 7 bases, there was a span of 15 bases. The CDR3 DNA sequence: TGTGCCAGCAGCCGTCGGGGGAGAGAGCAGCCCCAGCATTTT. As protein: CASSRRGREQPQHF.

The chain couples TRBV10-3 to TRBJ1-6; no reliable D call. Trimming left V 9 bases short and J 8 bases short, with 11 bases between. This CDR3 region has 12 residues. From germline, CDR1 is ENHRY and CDR2 SYGVKD. The DNA of the CDR3 is TGTGCCATGCGGAGGCAGGATTCACCCCTCCACTTT. It yields the protein CAMRRQDSPLHF.

The rearrangement joins TRBV19 to TRBJ1-5; no clear D gene. CDR1 is LNHDA, CDR2 SQIVND, per germline (reference sequence). V was pared by 5 bases and J by 3 bases, with 5 bases between. The CDR3 spans 12 residues. CDR3 loop: CASSHFNQPQHF. For the CDR3, the DNA is TGTGCCAGTAGTCACTTCAATCAGCCCCAGCATTTT. Looking up the rest from reference TRBV19 and TRBJ1-5 gives the full variable domain: DGGITQSPKYLFRKEGQNVTLSCEQNLNHDAMYWYRQDPGQGLRLIYYSQIVNDFQKGDIAEGYSVSREKKESFPLTVTSAQKNPTAFYLCASSHFNQPQHFGDGTRLSIL.

The CDR3 spells CASSLTGPQPQHF. CDR3 bases: TGTGCCAGCAGTTTAACAGGGCCTCAGCCCCAGCATTTT. This chain uses TRBV6-2 or TRBV6-3 with TRBJ1-5; the D gene is possibly TRBD1 (6 bases). Germline lookup yields CDR1 MNHEY and CDR2 SVGEGT. V gave up 4 bases and J gave up 6 bases, with 10 bases separating them. The CDR3 has 13 amino acids.

The chain joins TRBV27 to TRBJ1-2; the D is unclear. The ends were cut back, 7 bases at V and 0 bases at J, with 18 bases in the middle. Germline loops: CDR1 MNHEY, CDR2 SMNVEV (reference sequence). The CDR3 covers 16 residues. The CDR3 is CASTSSMGLTNYGYTF. The CDR3, as DNA: TGTGCCAGCACAAGCTCCATGGGCCTCACTAACTATGGCTACACCTTC.

V and J are TRBV4-3 and TRBJ1-2; 7 bases are shared with TRBD1. With 1 base clipped from V and 7 bases from J, the junction kept 3 bases outside the gene matches. Germline CDR1 reads LGHNA; CDR2 reads YSLEER. The CDR3 covers 13 residues. CDR3: CASSQATGVGYTF. For the CDR3, the DNA is TGCGCCAGCAGCCAAGCAACAGGGGTTGGCTACACCTTC.

V and J are TRBV6-2 or TRBV6-3 and TRBJ1-2; unclear D gene. Trimming pared 6 bases from V and 1 base from J, leaving 9 bases between. The CDR3 extends over 13 amino acids. Germline CDR1 and CDR2: MNHEY and SVGEGT. CDR3 nucleotide sequence: TGTGCCAGCAGCCAGACATTTAACTATGGCTACACCTTC. As protein: CASSQTFNYGYTF.

The rearrangement links TRBV7-3 to TRBJ1-1; 10 positions agree with TRBD1. The CDR3 is made up of 16 amino acids. Germline V gene sequence: CDR1 SGHTA, CDR2 FQGTGA. The V segment lost 2 bases and the J segment 1 base; nucleotides outside the gene matches: 4. Here the CDR3 reads CASSLPGQGQNTEAFF. The CDR3 DNA sequence: TGTGCCAGCAGCTTACCGGGACAGGGGCAGAACACTGAAGCTTTCTTT.

The J gene is TRBJ2-1, the V gene TRBV5-1, with 13 bases identical to TRBD2. Germline V gives CDR1 SGHRS, CDR2 YFSETQ. The CDR3 spans 16 residues. V lost 4 bases and J lost 6; bases outside the gene matches: 7. The CDR3, as DNA: TGCGCCAGCAGCCCCCAACTAGCGGGGGGGCGCAATGAGCAGTTCTTC. Translating it yields CASSPQLAGGRNEQFF.

V is TRBV4-3 and J is TRBJ2-1; 7 bases are a match to TRBD2. CDR1 is LGHNA and CDR2 is YSLEER in the germline V gene. The CDR3 is 17 residues long. The junction had 9 bases not matched to a gene; V was cut back by 0 bases and J by 4 bases. The DNA for the CDR3 is TGCGCCAGCAGCCAAGATGTCGCTAGCGGAAAATACAATGAGCAGTTCTTC. Protein: CASSQDVASGKYNEQFF.

This sequence joins TRBV14 and TRBJ1-2; a possible D gene is TRBD1 (5 bases). The CDR3 totals 13 residues. The germline CDR1 and CDR2 sequences are SGHDN and FVKESK. V dropped 5 bases and J dropped 4 bases, with 11 bases sitting between them. CDR3 loop: CASSAQGTYGYTF. The CDR3 nucleotides read TGTGCCAGCAGCGCTCAGGGTACCTATGGCTACACCTTC.

V is TRBV25-1 and J is TRBJ1-1; maybe TRBD1 (5 bases). V was pared by 7 bases and J by 3 bases, with 12 bases between. This CDR3 has 13 amino acids. From germline, CDR1 is MGHDK and CDR2 SYGVNS. CDR3 residues: CASTARVHTEAFF. The CDR3 DNA reads as TGTGCCAGCACCGCCAGGGTACACACTGAAGCTTTCTTT.

The chain couples TRBV5-6 to TRBJ1-3; a weak D match, TRBD1 (5 bases). There are 15 residues in the CDR3. Germline V gives CDR1 SGHDT, CDR2 YYEEEE. Trimming shortened V by 1 base and J by 9 bases, and 17 bases separated the two germline ends. The CDR3 region has the DNA TGTGCCAGCAGCTTGTGGGCAGAGGCCCAGGGCACCATATATTTT. The encoded protein is CASSLWAEAQGTIYF.

V usage is TRBV5-5 and J usage is TRBJ1-6; D might be TRBD1 (6 bases). CDR1 and CDR2 (germline): SGHKS, YYEKEE (reference sequence). Trimming shortened V by 0 bases and J by 3 bases, and 7 bases separated the two germline ends. The CDR3 is 15 residues long. CDR3 sequence: CASSLGGHYNSPLHF. In nucleotides, the CDR3 is TGTGCCAGCAGCTTGGGGGGACACTATAATTCACCCCTCCACTTT.

CDR3 in amino acids: CASSFSFTDTQYF. The CDR3 bases are TGTGCCAGCAGCTTTAGTTTCACAGATACGCAGTATTTT. The rearrangement uses TRBV9 and TRBJ2-3; unclear D gene. V gave up 4 bases and J gave up 2 bases, with 8 bases separating them. The CDR3 loop spans 13 amino acids. Germline loops: CDR1 SGDLS, CDR2 YYNGEE.

The chain links TRBV13 to TRBJ1-2; 7 nucleotides align to TRBD1. This CDR3 has 15 amino acids. Germline values: CDR1 PRHDT, CDR2 FYEKMQ (reference sequence). Trimming took 5 bases from V and 0 from J; bases not matched to a gene: 6. CDR3 sequence: CASSLTGRANYGYTF. The CDR3, as DNA: TGTGCCAGCAGCCTGACAGGGCGGGCTAACTATGGCTACACCTTC.

The chain combines TRBV10-3 with TRBJ1-2, with TRBD1 as a possible D gene (6 bases). Germline V gene data show CDR1 as ENHRY and CDR2 as SYGVKD. The CDR3 is 13 amino acids. Trimming stripped 6 bases from V and 6 bases from J, with 14 bases between. CDR3 in amino acids: CAISPGQYHGYTF. The CDR3 DNA sequence: TGTGCCATCAGCCCGGGACAATATCATGGCTACACCTTC.

CDR3 DNA: TGTGCCAGCAGCGTAGGAGGGGGACTAGTAATGCGAACAGATACGCAGTATTTT. This translates into CASSVGGGLVMRTDTQYF. The chain combines TRBV9 with TRBJ2-3; 8 nucleotides align to TRBD2. CDR3 length: 18 residues. In germline, CDR1 is SGDLS, CDR2 YYNGEE. Trimming at V came to 0 bases and at J to 3 bases, leaving 12 bases not matched to a gene.

V is TRBV5-1 and J is TRBJ2-3, with a weak D call TRBD1 (6 bases). The CDR3 extends over 16 amino acids. With 4 bases removed from V and 6 bases from J, the gap between germline ends came to 21 bases. Germline V CDR1 and CDR2: SGHRS, YFSETQ. The CDR3: CASSRQAQRSADTQYF. DNA of the CDR3: TGCGCCAGCAGCAGACAGGCCCAAAGGTCGGCTGATACGCAGTATTTT.

The chain links TRBV11-2 to TRBJ1-2; D remains unclear. The CDR3 is 15 residues long. The V end lost 1 base, the J end lost 8 bases, and 17 bases lay between the germline ends. The germline V gene has CDR1 SGHAT and CDR2 FQNNGV. CDR3 protein: CASSLVAPSSRGYTF. CDR3 DNA sequence: TGTGCCAGCAGCTTAGTAGCACCATCTTCCCGGGGCTACACCTTC.

V and J are TRBV3-1 (or the pseudogene TRBV3-2) and TRBJ1-3, with D possibly being TRBD1 (5 bases). V was trimmed by 3 bases and J by 0 bases, leaving 15 bases between them. The CDR3 is 17 residues long. Germline V gene lookup returns CDR1 LGHDT and CDR2 YNNKEL (reference sequence). The CDR3 protein is CASSHSRARLSGNTIYF. CDR3 in DNA: TGTGCCAGCAGCCATAGCAGGGCCCGACTCTCTGGAAACACCATATATTTT.

This chain joins TRBV12-3 or TRBV12-4 and TRBJ2-1; TRBD1 matches at 8 bases. This CDR3 is built from 12 residues. Trimming removed 6 bases from V and 9 bases from J; junction bases left unmatched: 4. Here the CDR3 DNA reads TGTGCCAGCAGCTATGACAGGGGTGAGCAGTTCTTC. This codes for CASSYDRGEQFF.

The chain has TRBV7-2 and TRBJ2-2, with a weak D call TRBD2 (6 bases). CDR3 length equals 14 residues. Trimming pared 6 bases from V and 3 bases from J, leaving 11 bases between. The germline V gene has CDR1 SGHTA and CDR2 FQGNSA. CDR3: CASSRGRYTGELFF. The CDR3 DNA reads TGTGCCAGCAGTCGGGGGAGGTACACCGGGGAGCTGTTTTTT.

V and J are TRBV19 and TRBJ1-5; 9 bases line up with TRBD1. Germline V gene data show CDR1 as LNHDA and CDR2 as SQIVND (reference sequence). Unmatched junction bases numbered 9, after V lost 5 bases and J lost 4 bases. The CDR3 runs to 16 residues. CDR3 loop: CASSPSGTGRNQPQHF. The CDR3, as DNA: TGTGCCAGTAGTCCCTCGGGGACAGGGAGGAATCAGCCCCAGCATTTT.

The chain has TRBV5-5 and TRBJ1-5; no firm D call. Germline V gene data show CDR1 as SGHKS and CDR2 as YYEKEE (reference sequence). This CDR3 is built from 14 residues. Trimming pared 4 bases from V and 0 bases from J, leaving 8 bases between. The chain's CDR3 is CASSQALSNQPQHF. In DNA, the CDR3 is TGTGCCAGCAGCCAAGCTCTTAGCAATCAGCCCCAGCATTTT. Supplemented by reference TRBV5-5 and TRBJ1-5, the full variable domain reads DAGVTQSPTHLIKTRGQQVTLRCSPISGHKSVSWYQQVLGQGPQFIFQYYEKEERGRGNFPDRFSARQFPNYSSELNVNALLLGDSALYLCASSQALSNQPQHFGDGTRLSIL.